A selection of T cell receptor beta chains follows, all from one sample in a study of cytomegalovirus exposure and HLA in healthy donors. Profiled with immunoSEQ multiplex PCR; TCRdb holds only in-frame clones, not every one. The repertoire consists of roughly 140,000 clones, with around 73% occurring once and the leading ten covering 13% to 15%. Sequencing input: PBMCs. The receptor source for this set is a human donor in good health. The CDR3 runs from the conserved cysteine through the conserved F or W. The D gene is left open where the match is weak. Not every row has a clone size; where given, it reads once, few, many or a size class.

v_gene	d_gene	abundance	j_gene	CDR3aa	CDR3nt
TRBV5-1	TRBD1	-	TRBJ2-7	CASSLNLGTAEQYF	TGCGCCAGCAGCTTGAATCTTGGGACAGCCGAGCAGTACTTC
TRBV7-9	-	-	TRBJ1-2	CASSLTTVPRGYTF	TGTGCCAGCAGCTTAACGACAGTACCTAGAGGCTACACCTTC
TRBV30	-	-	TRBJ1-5	CAWSRGSNQPQHF	TGTGCCTGGTCCCGGGGAAGCAATCAGCCCCAGCATTTT
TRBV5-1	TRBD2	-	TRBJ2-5	CASSLALADYQETQYF	TGCGCCAGCAGCTTGGCCCTAGCGGATTACCAAGAGACCCAGTACTTC
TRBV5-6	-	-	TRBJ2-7	CASSHSYEQYF	TGTGCCAGCAGCCACTCCTACGAGCAGTACTTC
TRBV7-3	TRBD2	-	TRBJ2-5	CASSPSSGRMETQYF	TGTGCCAGCAGCCCAAGTAGCGGGAGGATGGAGACCCAGTACTTC
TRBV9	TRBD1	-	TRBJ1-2	CASSAQGAYGYTF	TGTGCCAGCAGCGCTCAGGGGGCTTACGGCTACACCTTC
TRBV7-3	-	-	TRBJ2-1	CASSLTVRGYNEQFF	TGTGCCAGCAGCTTAACTGTAAGGGGCTACAATGAGCAGTTCTTC
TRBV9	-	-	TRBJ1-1	CASSVADLPGTEAFF	TGTGCCAGCAGCGTAGCTGATCTACCGGGGACTGAAGCTTTCTTT
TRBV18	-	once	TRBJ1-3	CASSPPGQASSGNTIYF	TGTGCCAGCTCACCTCCGGGACAAGCGAGCTCTGGAAACACCATATATTTT
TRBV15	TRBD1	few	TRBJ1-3	CATSRDRTTSGNTIYF	TGTGCCACCAGCAGGGACAGGACCACCTCTGGAAACACCATATATTTT
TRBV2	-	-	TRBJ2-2	CASSANTLGAGELFF	TGTGCCAGCAGTGCCAACACCCTAGGCGCCGGGGAGCTGTTTTTT
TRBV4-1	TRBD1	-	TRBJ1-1	CASSPDRGSSASTEAFF	TGCGCCAGCAGCCCCGACAGGGGATCCTCGGCAAGCACTGAAGCTTTCTTT
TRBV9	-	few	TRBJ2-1	CASSVSGQGPYNEQFF	TGTGCCAGCAGCGTCTCCGGGCAGGGTCCCTACAATGAGCAGTTCTTC
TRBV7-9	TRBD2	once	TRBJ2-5	CASSLEGFLAGGETQYF	TGTGCCAGCAGCTTAGAGGGCTTCCTGGCGGGAGGGGAGACCCAGTACTTC